The clone carrying this T cell receptor (beta chain) was found a few times. The target antigen is unknown. This sample is drawn from a study of T cell responses to AZD1222 COVID-19 vaccine. Study-wide results and caveats: Distributed over spike, vaccine-associated CD4 TCRs predominated at 160-218 and 743-854.

Clones were read by immunoSEQ multiplex PCR, and TCRdb kept only the in-frame ones, dropping some. The repertoire has 130,000 or so clones, 93% of them found once; the top ten carry roughly 0.9%. The specimen was peripheral blood, collected on day 0 of AZD1222 vaccination. The clonotype comes from an adult in good health.

The CDR3 coding sequence is TGTGCCAGCAGAAGTTCGTACGAGCAGTACTTC. Its translation is CASRSSYEQYF. The genes are TRBV25-1 and TRBJ2-7; D not resolved. Trimming shortened V by 6 bases and J by 4 bases, and 7 bases separated the two germline ends. The V gene's germline CDR1 is MGHDK and CDR2 SYGVNS. The CDR3 is 11 amino acids.